Detailed here is one TCR beta chain. The sample is drawn from a study of blood T cell repertoires in COVID-19. For the study at large: Sites across the United States, Italy and Spain contributed samples from acute and convalescent COVID-19. PBMCs, B-cell-depleted T cells, or T cells provided the cDNA or gDNA that made up the material.

V gave up 6 bases and J gave up 1 base; unmatched junction bases: 10. The CDR3 sequence is 16 residues long. Germline V gives CDR1 MNHNY, CDR2 SVGAGI (reference sequence). In the study's own analysis: Estimated nucleated cell counts came from reference gene primer amplification. Assay used: immunoSEQ multiplex PCR; TCRdb lists only in-frame clones, some missing. V and J calls and clone size follow that table, whereas D and trimming were derived from the DNA. The sample includes 200,000 to 250,000 clones, under 90% of them seen just once. Sequenced: peripheral blood. The receptor was isolated from a man aged 45 to 65 with acute or convalescent COVID-19. The rearrangement uses TRBV6-6 and TRBJ1-1; TRBD1 matches 8 bases. CDR3 sequence reads: CASRPQQGGSNTEAFF. CDR3 in DNA: TGTGCCAGCAGACCTCAACAGGGGGGGTCGAACACTGAAGCTTTCTTT.